The 30 T cell receptor beta chains presented below share a single source sample, sequenced in a study of T-cell reconstitution after alpha-beta-depleted transplantation in children. A TCRbeta library incorporating unique molecular identifiers was prepared. TCRdb called the PCR reads again in MiXCR, with one record for every CDR3 protein. The sample contains about 900,000 distinct CDR3 sequences, less than 30% of which appear only once. The material sequenced was PBMCs, mostly from graft donor cells, taken 360 days after TCRalphabeta/CD19-depleted stem cell transplant. These receptors originate from a boy under two years old who had a stem cell transplant for SCID, so the T cells may come from the graft donor.

The chain links TRBV20-1 to TRBJ2-7, with D tentatively TRBD1 (5 bases). Per the germline V gene, CDR1 is DFQATT and CDR2 is SNEGSKA (reference sequence). The CDR3 has 11 residues. With 1 base removed from V and 12 bases from J, the gap between germline ends came to 13 bases. The CDR3 nucleotides are TGCAGTGCTAGAGGAGACAGTCTTGGGTACTTC. Encoded protein: CSARGDSLGYF.

V gene TRBV12-3 or TRBV12-4 combines with J gene TRBJ1-5, with no clear D. V was shortened by 2 bases and J by 4 bases, with 9 bases between the two germline ends. The CDR3 consists of 14 residues. CDR3 in DNA: TGTGCCAGCAGTTTAACCCACGCTAATCAGCCCCAGCATTTT. Its translation is CASSLTHANQPQHF.

The chain carries TRBV5-1 and TRBJ2-3; D is perhaps TRBD1 (6 bases). The germline gives CDR1 SGHRS, CDR2 YFSETQ. The ends were cut back, 4 bases at V and 1 base at J, with 13 bases in the middle. The CDR3 loop spans 15 amino acids. The CDR3 region has the DNA TGCGCCAGCAGCGACCTACAGGGAGGCACAGATACGCAGTATTTT. Translating it yields CASSDLQGGTDTQYF.

This clonotype has a handful of counts. The V gene is TRBV12-3 or TRBV12-4, the J gene TRBJ2-2, with D tentatively TRBD2 (6 bases). With 6 bases removed from V and 13 bases from J, the gap between germline ends came to 30 bases. The CDR3 is 17 amino acids. Here the CDR3 reads CASSLNLVAGPRNALFF. The CDR3 nucleotides are TGTGCCAGCAGCTTGAATCTGGTTGCGGGGCCCCGTAATGCGCTGTTTTTT.

J is TRBJ2-5 and V is TRBV18, with D uncertain. Trimming removed 0 bases from V and 3 bases from J, with 5 bases in between. Germline V gives CDR1 KGHSH, CDR2 LQKENI. This CDR3 has 13 amino acids. Written as DNA, the CDR3 is TGTGCCAGCTCACCACCGAGTAAAGAGACCCAGTACTTC. It yields the protein CASSPPSKETQYF.

CDR3 nucleotides: TGTGCCAGCAGTTTCCCCAGGGGCGAACGCTCCTACGAGCAGTACTTC. Its protein product is CASSFPRGERSYEQYF. The chain employs TRBV28 and TRBJ2-7; D perhaps matches TRBD1 (6 bases). Trimming cost V 3 bases and J 0 bases, with 15 bases left between them. There are 16 residues in the CDR3. Looked up from germline, CDR1 is MDHEN and CDR2 is SYDVKM.

The V and J genes are TRBV10-2 and TRBJ1-2; the match to TRBD1 covers 7 bases. Germline values: CDR1 WSHSY, CDR2 SAAADI. The CDR3 totals 18 residues. Trimming at V came to 0 bases and at J to 8 bases, leaving 18 bases not matched to a gene. The CDR3 DNA sequence: TGCGCCAGCAGTGAGTCGACAGGGAAGCCCATCGGGGCATGGGGCTACACCTTC. It is translated as CASSESTGKPIGAWGYTF.

The chain carries TRBV20-1 and TRBJ2-1; 13 nucleotides line up with TRBD2. Germline V gene data show CDR1 as DFQATT and CDR2 as SNEGSKA (reference sequence). The trim removed 3 bases at V and 0 bases at J, leaving 8 bases unmatched. The CDR3 consists of 18 residues. Here the CDR3 DNA reads TGCAGTGCTAGGTCCCGGACTAGCGGGGGATTCTCCTACAATGAGCAGTTCTTC. This sequence encodes CSARSRTSGGFSYNEQFF.

The chain couples TRBV5-1 to TRBJ1-2; unclear D gene. V lost 4 bases and J lost 4, with 14 bases in between. This CDR3 is 14 amino acids long. CDR1 and CDR2 (germline): SGHRS, YFSETQ. The CDR3 nucleotides are TGCGCCAGCAGCCCCGGAGCGGGTAGCTATGGCTACACCTTC. Translation: CASSPGAGSYGYTF.

This clonotype was detected a few times. The chain combines TRBV29-1 with TRBJ2-7, with D hard to call. V was cut by 2 bases and J by 2 bases, with 10 bases left in between. This CDR3 comprises 13 residues. CDR1 SQVTM and CDR2 ANQGSEA come from the germline V gene. In nucleotides, the CDR3 is TGCAGCGTTGAAACGGGCGGCACCTACGAGCAGTACTTC. Translating it yields CSVETGGTYEQYF.

This clonotype occurred a few times. The V gene is TRBV11-1, the J gene TRBJ1-2; the D gene is possibly TRBD1 (5 bases). Germline V gives CDR1 SGHAT, CDR2 FQDESV (reference sequence). The CDR3 extends over 19 amino acids. The V gene lost 2 bases and the J gene lost 0 bases, with 22 bases spanning the gap. CDR3 DNA sequence: TGTGCCAGCAGCTTACACCAGGGATGGTCCGAGAGCCCTAACTATGGCTACACCTTC. Residues: CASSLHQGWSESPNYGYTF.

This clonotype was picked up a small number of times. This chain links TRBV15 with TRBJ2-7; TRBD1 agrees at 8 bases. This CDR3 has 14 residues. Trimming removed 1 base from V and 2 bases from J; junction bases left unmatched: 1. Germline V gene lookup returns CDR1 LNHNV and CDR2 YYDKDF (reference sequence). Here the CDR3 DNA reads TGTGCCACCAGCAGAGGCAGGGGGCCCTACGAGCAGTACTTC. This translates into CATSRGRGPYEQYF. The full variable domain, completed using reference TRBV15 and TRBJ2-7, is DAMVIQNPRYQVTQFGKPVTLSCSQTLNHNVMYWYQQKSSQAPKLLFHYYDKDFNNEADTPDNFQSRRPNTSFCFLDIRSPGLGDTAMYLCATSRGRGPYEQYFGPGTRLTVT.

The gene calls are TRBV25-1 and TRBJ2-3; 8 nucleotides match TRBD2. CDR3 size: 19 residues. J gave up 6 bases and V 5 bases, and 22 bases lay outside the gene matches. Per germline, CDR1 MGHDK and CDR2 SYGVNS. The CDR3 DNA reads TGTGCCAGCAGTCTAACTCTAGCGGGTTCCCTTTTCCATGAGGATACGCAGTATTTT. Translating gives CASSLTLAGSLFHEDTQYF.

This clonotype has more than one count but fewer than ten. V and J are TRBV2 and TRBJ2-1, with 7 bases identical to TRBD2. CDR3 length equals 13 residues. With 3 bases clipped from V and 12 bases from J, the junction kept 8 bases outside the gene matches. CDR1 and CDR2 (germline): SNHLY, FYNNEI. CDR3 nucleotide sequence: TGTGCCAGCAGTGAGACTTCCCCGGGGGGGCAGTTCTTC. Translated, it gives CASSETSPGGQFF.

In this sample, this clonotype turned up a few times. The chain recombines TRBV3-1 with TRBJ2-1; D gene unclear. Trimming pared 0 bases from V and 2 bases from J, leaving 11 bases between. The germline CDR1 and CDR2 sequences are LGHDT and YNNKEL (reference sequence). CDR3 size: 16 residues. CDR3 in DNA: TGTGCCAGCAGCCAAGATTTCGGGTCCCCCTACAATGAGCAGTTCTTC. Its translation: CASSQDFGSPYNEQFF.

The chain links TRBV5-1 to TRBJ1-3; the D gene is possibly TRBD1 (5 bases). V shed 4 bases and J shed 2 bases, with 13 bases lying between them. The CDR3 spans 15 residues. CDR1 and CDR2 (germline): SGHRS, YFSETQ. CDR3 nucleotide sequence: TGCGCCAGCAGCCCGGGAGCGGGACCTGGAAACACCATATATTTT. Encoded protein: CASSPGAGPGNTIYF.

This chain links TRBV12-3 or TRBV12-4 with TRBJ2-3; 7 nucleotides match TRBD1. The J segment lost 6 bases and the V segment lost 1 base, leaving 10 bases of the junction unmatched. CDR3 size: 16 residues. In nucleotides, the CDR3 is TGTGCCAGCAGTTTAGTAGGGGGCGCTAGAAGGGATACGCAGTATTTT. This gives the protein CASSLVGGARRDTQYF.

The chain recombines TRBV2 with TRBJ1-1; no clear D gene. The germline V gene has CDR1 SNHLY and CDR2 FYNNEI. The CDR3 contains 15 residues. V was trimmed by 3 bases and J by 1 base, leaving 12 bases between them. The CDR3 nucleotides read TGTGCCAGCAGTGATGAGCCCAACAAGAACACTGAAGCTTTCTTT. As protein: CASSDEPNKNTEAFF.

This clonotype was seen more than once but under ten times. The rearrangement joins TRBV9 to TRBJ2-1; no reliable D call. There are 13 residues in the CDR3. The germline V gene has CDR1 SGDLS and CDR2 YYNGEE. V was pared by 4 bases and J by 6 bases, with 11 bases between. CDR3 amino acids: CASSLYAANEQFF. The CDR3 coding sequence is TGTGCCAGCAGCCTTTATGCTGCCAATGAGCAGTTCTTC.

This clonotype was counted a few times. The rearrangement links TRBV12-3 or TRBV12-4 to TRBJ1-2; D is unclear. The CDR3 contains 12 residues. The ends were cut back, 2 bases at V and 8 bases at J, with 9 bases in the middle. The CDR3 sequence: CASSLTVEGYTF. CDR3 DNA: TGTGCCAGCAGTTTAACAGTTGAGGGCTACACCTTC.

This clonotype showed up just a few times. This chain uses TRBV4-3 with TRBJ2-7, with no clear D. Trimming took off 0 bases at V and 2 bases at J, with 11 bases between the two ends. CDR1 is LGHNA, CDR2 YSLEER, per germline. CDR3 length: 15 residues. CDR3 loop: CASSQDESRAYEQYF. The CDR3 nucleotides are TGCGCCAGCAGCCAAGATGAATCCAGAGCCTACGAGCAGTACTTC.

The rearrangement links TRBV5-1 to TRBJ2-5, with 8 nucleotides matching TRBD2. The CDR3 is 17 residues long. CDR1 and CDR2 (germline): SGHRS, YFSETQ. The junction had 8 bases not matched to a gene; V was cut back by 0 bases and J by 1 base. The CDR3 DNA reads as TGCGCCAGCAGCTTGGCCGGGTCGGGAGGGGCCCAAGAGACCCAGTACTTC. Its protein is CASSLAGSGGAQETQYF.

The chain is built from TRBV7-3 and TRBJ2-2, with TRBD2 as a possible D gene (5 bases). Germline-derived CDR1 and CDR2 are SGHTA and FQGTGA. The V end was cut by 0 bases, the J end by 8 bases, with 7 bases between. This CDR3 contains 13 residues. In DNA form, the CDR3 reads TGTGCCAGCAGCTTAACGGGGAGAGGGGAGCTGTTTTTT. Its protein product is CASSLTGRGELFF.

The J gene is TRBJ1-6, the V gene TRBV10-3; D is uncertain. From germline, CDR1 is ENHRY and CDR2 SYGVKD. This CDR3 spans 12 amino acids. Trimming shortened V by 2 bases and J by 11 bases, and 7 bases separated the two germline ends. The CDR3 nucleotides are TGTGCCATCAGTGAGGGGCCGGCACCCCTCCACTTT. This translates into CAISEGPAPLHF.

This clonotype was observed a handful of times. The V and J genes are TRBV19 and TRBJ2-1; TRBD1 is a possible D gene (6 bases). CDR1 LNHDA and CDR2 SQIVND come from the germline V gene (reference sequence). The ends were cut back, 6 bases at V and 2 bases at J, with 14 bases in the middle. There are 15 residues in the CDR3. In DNA, the CDR3 is TGTGCCAGTAGGGTCCGGGACACCGCCTACAATGAGCAGTTCTTC. Amino acids: CASRVRDTAYNEQFF.

This chain uses TRBV12-3 or TRBV12-4 with TRBJ1-5; 10 bases agree with TRBD1. V was clipped by 3 bases and J by 1 base; unmatched bases: 3. This CDR3 region has 16 residues. The CDR3 region is CASSFGQGGSNQPQHF. CDR3 in DNA: TGTGCCAGCAGTTTTGGACAGGGGGGGAGCAATCAGCCCCAGCATTTT.

V usage is TRBV16 and J usage is TRBJ1-4; D perhaps matches TRBD1 (5 bases). Trimming took 8 bases from V and 7 from J, leaving 17 bases between them. Germline V gives CDR1 KGHSY, CDR2 FQNENV. The CDR3 totals 14 residues. The CDR3 nucleotides read TGTGCCAGCGTGCGGGACCGCGGCGGTGAAAAACTGTTTTTT. Protein product: CASVRDRGGEKLFF. Supplemented by reference TRBV16 and TRBJ1-4, the full variable domain reads GEEVAQTPKHLVRGEGQKAKLYCAPIKGHSYVFWYQQVLKNEFKFLISFQNENVFDETGMPKERFSAKCLPNSPCSLEIQATKLEDSAVYFCASVRDRGGEKLFFGSGTQLSVL.

This clonotype was observed many times. The chain employs TRBV5-5 and TRBJ2-5; D not certain. CDR3 length: 14 amino acids. The V gene's germline CDR1 is SGHKS and CDR2 YYEKEE (reference sequence). Trimming shortened V by 4 bases and J by 5 bases, and 15 bases separated the two germline ends. The CDR3 spells CASSAPFQPETQYF. The CDR3 DNA sequence: TGTGCCAGCAGCGCACCCTTCCAGCCGGAGACCCAGTACTTC.

This clonotype was picked up a small number of times. CDR3 residues: CASSPGSVASYNEQFF. DNA of the CDR3: TGTGCCAGCAGCCCCGGGAGTGTTGCTTCCTACAATGAGCAGTTCTTC. The V and J genes are TRBV7-8 and TRBJ2-1, with D perhaps TRBD2 (6 bases). The germline gives CDR1 SGHVS, CDR2 FQNEAQ. Trimming pared 5 bases from V and 1 base from J, leaving 15 bases between. This CDR3 is built from 16 residues.

The V call is TRBV7-3, the J call TRBJ2-3, with D hard to call. Germline V gene data show CDR1 as SGHTA and CDR2 as FQGTGA. The CDR3 loop spans 13 amino acids. Trimming stripped 4 bases from V and 5 bases from J, with 10 bases between. The CDR3 nucleotides read TGTGCCAGCAGCTCCTATCCAGTAGATACGCAGTATTTT. This translates into CASSSYPVDTQYF.